The present TCR beta chain was sequenced within a study of blood T cell repertoires in COVID-19. Study-level information: PBMCs, B-cell-depleted T cells, or T cells provided the cDNA or gDNA that made up the material.

Method: immunoSEQ multiplex PCR; TCRdb's copy keeps in-frame clones and lacks some. This repertoire shows 140,000 to 150,000 clones, approximately 81% found once; its top ten account for around 2.5%. Germline V gene lookup returns CDR1 LNHDA and CDR2 SQIVND (reference sequence). The CDR3 length is 14 residues. This clone is a singleton in its sample. A junction boundary mismatches the germline segment, possibly from a read error. Other DNA sequences from this sample encode an identical CDR3 as well. The chain recombines TRBV19 with TRBJ1-1, with no clear D. The sequenced sample was peripheral blood. The sequence derives from a human donor with acute or convalescent COVID-19. The donor label of this sample is uncertain. The CDR3 is CASSSWAGSVLLIF. CDR3 in DNA: TGTGCCAGTAGTAGTTGGGCAGGCTCCGTTTTATTAATCTTT. The entire variable domain, with the rest obtained from reference TRBV19 and TRBJ1-1, is as follows: DGGITQSPKYLFRKEGQNVTLSCEQNLNHDAMYWYRQDPGQGLRLIYYSQIVNDFQKGDIAEGYSVSREKKESFPLTVTSAQKNPTAFYLCASSSWAGSVLLIFGQGTRLTVV.